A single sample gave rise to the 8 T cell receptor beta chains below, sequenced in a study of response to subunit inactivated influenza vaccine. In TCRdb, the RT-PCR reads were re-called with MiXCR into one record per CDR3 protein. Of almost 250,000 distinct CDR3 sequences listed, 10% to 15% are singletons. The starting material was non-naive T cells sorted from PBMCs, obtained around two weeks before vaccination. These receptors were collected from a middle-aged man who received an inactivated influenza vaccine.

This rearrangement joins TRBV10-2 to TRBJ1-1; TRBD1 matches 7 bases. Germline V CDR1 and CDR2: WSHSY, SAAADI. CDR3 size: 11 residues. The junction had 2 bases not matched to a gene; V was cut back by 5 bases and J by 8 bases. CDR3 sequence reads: CASSSTGEAFF. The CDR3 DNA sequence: TGCGCCAGCAGTTCGACAGGGGAAGCTTTCTTT.

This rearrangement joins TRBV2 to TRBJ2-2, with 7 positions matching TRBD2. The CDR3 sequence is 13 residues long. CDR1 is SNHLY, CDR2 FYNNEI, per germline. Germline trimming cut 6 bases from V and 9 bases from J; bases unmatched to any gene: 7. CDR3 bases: TGTGCCAGCAGCGAATGGGGAGGGAGGGAGCTGTTTTTT. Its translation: CASSEWGGRELFF.

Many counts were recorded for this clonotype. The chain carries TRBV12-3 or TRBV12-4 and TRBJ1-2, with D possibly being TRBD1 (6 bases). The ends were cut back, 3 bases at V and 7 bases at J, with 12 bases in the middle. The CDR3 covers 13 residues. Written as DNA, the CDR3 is TGTGCCAGCAGTTTGTCGGGGGCCCTTGGCTACACCTTC. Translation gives CASSLSGALGYTF.

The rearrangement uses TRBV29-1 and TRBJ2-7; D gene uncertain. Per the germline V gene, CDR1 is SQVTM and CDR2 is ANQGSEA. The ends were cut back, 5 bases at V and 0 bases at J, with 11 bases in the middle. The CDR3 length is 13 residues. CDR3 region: CSVRNMSSYEQYF. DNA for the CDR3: TGCAGCGTTCGAAACATGAGCTCCTACGAGCAGTACTTC.

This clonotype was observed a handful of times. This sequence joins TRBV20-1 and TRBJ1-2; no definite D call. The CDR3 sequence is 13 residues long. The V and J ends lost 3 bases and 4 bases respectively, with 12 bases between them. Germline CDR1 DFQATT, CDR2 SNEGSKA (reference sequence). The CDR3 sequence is CSAREPGGYGYTF. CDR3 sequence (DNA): TGCAGTGCTAGGGAACCGGGAGGCTATGGCTACACCTTC.

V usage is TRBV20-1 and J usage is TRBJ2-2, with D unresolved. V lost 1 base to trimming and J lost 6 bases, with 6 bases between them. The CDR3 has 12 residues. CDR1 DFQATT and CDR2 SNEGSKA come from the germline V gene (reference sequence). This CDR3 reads CSARGPAGELFF. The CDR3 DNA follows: TGCAGTGCTAGAGGTCCGGCCGGGGAGCTGTTTTTT.

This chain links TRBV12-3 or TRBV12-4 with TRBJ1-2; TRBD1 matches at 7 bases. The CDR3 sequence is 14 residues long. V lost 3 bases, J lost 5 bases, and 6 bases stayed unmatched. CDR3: CASSLVGTAYGYTF. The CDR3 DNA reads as TGTGCCAGCAGTTTGGTCGGGACAGCTTATGGCTACACCTTC.

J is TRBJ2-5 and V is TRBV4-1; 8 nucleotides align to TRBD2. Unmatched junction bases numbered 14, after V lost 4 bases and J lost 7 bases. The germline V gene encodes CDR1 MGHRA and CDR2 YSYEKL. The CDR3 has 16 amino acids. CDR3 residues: CASSLSPGGTGGTQYF. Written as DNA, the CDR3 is TGCGCCAGCAGCCTGTCGCCGGGGGGGACCGGTGGGACCCAGTACTTC.